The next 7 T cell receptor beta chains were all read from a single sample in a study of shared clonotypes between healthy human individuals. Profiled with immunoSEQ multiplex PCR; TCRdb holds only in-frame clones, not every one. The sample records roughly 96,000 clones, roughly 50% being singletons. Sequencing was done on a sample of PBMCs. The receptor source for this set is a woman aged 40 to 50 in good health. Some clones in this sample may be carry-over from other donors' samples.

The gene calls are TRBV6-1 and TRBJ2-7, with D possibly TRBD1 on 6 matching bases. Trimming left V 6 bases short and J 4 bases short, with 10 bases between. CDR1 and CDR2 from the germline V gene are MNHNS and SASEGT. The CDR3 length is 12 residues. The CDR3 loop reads CASRRTDYEQYF. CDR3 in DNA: TGTGCCAGCAGGAGGACAGATTACGAGCAGTACTTC.

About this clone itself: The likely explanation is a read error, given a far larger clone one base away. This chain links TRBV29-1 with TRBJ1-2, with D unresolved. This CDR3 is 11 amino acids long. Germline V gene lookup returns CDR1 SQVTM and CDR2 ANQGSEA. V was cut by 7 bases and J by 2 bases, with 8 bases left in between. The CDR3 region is CSESTNYGYTF. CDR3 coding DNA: TGCAGCGAGTCCACAAACTATGGCTACACCTTC. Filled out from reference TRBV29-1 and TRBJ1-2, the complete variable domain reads SAVISQKPSRDICQRGTSLTIQCQVDSQVTMMFWYRQQPGQSLTLIATANQGSEATYESGFVIDKFPISRPNLTFSTLTVSNMSPEDSSIYLCSESTNYGYTFGSGTRLTVV.

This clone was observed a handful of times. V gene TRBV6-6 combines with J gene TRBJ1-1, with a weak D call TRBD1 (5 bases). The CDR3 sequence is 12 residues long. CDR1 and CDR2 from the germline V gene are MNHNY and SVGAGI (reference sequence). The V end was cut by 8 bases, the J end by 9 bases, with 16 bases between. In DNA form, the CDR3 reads TGTGCCAGCTCCCCGGGGCGGACTAAAGCTTTCTTT. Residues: CASSPGRTKAFF.

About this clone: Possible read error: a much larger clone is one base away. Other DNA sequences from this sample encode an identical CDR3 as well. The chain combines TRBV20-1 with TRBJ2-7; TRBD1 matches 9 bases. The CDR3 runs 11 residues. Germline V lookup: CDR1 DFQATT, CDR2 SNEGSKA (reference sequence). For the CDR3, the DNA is TGTAGTGCTCGTACAGGGGGCATGGAGTACTTC. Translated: CSARTGGMEYF.

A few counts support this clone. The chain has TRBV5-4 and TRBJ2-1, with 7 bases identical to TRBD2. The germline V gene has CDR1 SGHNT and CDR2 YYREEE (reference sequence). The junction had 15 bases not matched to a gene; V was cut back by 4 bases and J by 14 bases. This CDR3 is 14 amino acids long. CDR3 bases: TGTGCCAGCAGCCCGTCGCGGTCTAGCAGCGGGAAGTTCTTC. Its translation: CASSPSRSSSGKFF.

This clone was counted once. CDR3 DNA sequence: TGCAGCGTTCCGCTAGGGGTCACAGATACGCAGCATTTT. Amino acids: CSVPLGVTDTQHF. This rearrangement joins TRBV29-1 to TRBJ2-3; D is possibly TRBD1 (5 bases). The tail of the sequence fits TRBJ1-5 better, so the J call may be wrong. Germline V gene lookup returns CDR1 SQVTM and CDR2 ANQGSEA. CDR3 length: 13 amino acids.

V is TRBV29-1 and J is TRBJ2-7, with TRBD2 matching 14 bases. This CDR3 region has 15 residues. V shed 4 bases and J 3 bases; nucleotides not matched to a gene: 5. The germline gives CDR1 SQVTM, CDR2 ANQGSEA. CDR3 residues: CSVAGLAGAVYEQYF. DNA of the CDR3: TGCAGCGTTGCGGGACTAGCGGGAGCGGTCTACGAGCAGTACTTC.